Included here is one TCR beta chain sequence, with context. The antigen it binds to is not known. The sample holds no much larger clone one base away, and base qualities are not on file. TCRdb lists the instrument as Illumina MiSeq. For the original study's pipeline: To quantify repertoire diversity, the Shannon-Wiener index was calculated using VDJtools. A TCRbeta clonotype was considered expanded if its clonotype frequency was 3 or more. Using fastp at Q25 and MiXCR, TCRdb reprocessed the public reads and kept productive beta chains. When rows share a CDR3 protein, they turn into one entry using the most common DNA and genes. These V and J calls rely on TCRdb rather than the paper's analysis. This sample lists about 500 distinct CDR3 sequences; around a sixth were detected once. The ten most abundant clones make up 15% to 19% of the sample. Its CDR3 holds 13 amino acids, cysteine through phenylalanine. Just CDR3 DNA is preserved here, 39 bases in frame from base 1. Deletion took 9 bases off V and 0 bases off J, with a span of 8 bases between the germline ends. The germline V gene gives CDR1 as MNHEY and CDR2 as SVGAGI.

The data are from a study of precursors of human CD4 cytotoxic T cells (dated by TCRdb to about 2018). As for the study more broadly: The bulk TCR-seq analysis covered CD4+ memory subsets from roughly 15 donors in total. Sequences for both the TCRalpha and TCRbeta chains came out of the TCR-seq analysis of 12 to 15 donors (table S7).

Results and caveats for the whole study, not just this receptor: A larger fraction of IL-7Rhigh TEMRA clonotypes than of TEM or TCM clonotypes was made up of expanded effector clonotypes. The authors noted that a human observational design cannot definitively establish the direction of differentiation between precursor and effector cells. Only about 95% of the 14 donors were included in some bulk TCR-seq comparisons, suggesting that not every subset was available for every donor. IL-7Rhigh and IL-7R- TEMRA subsets showed more restricted TCR repertoires, with lower diversity and more expanded clonotypes, than TCM and TEM subsets.

To test a precursor-effector relationship among CD4 cytotoxic T cells, bulk UMI-based TCR sequencing was performed on four sorted CD4+ memory subsets (TCM, TEM, IL-7Rhigh TEMRA, IL-7R- TEMRA). Cells were obtained from peripheral blood mononuclear cells isolated from human blood. Rearrangement joined TRBV6-5 to TRBJ2-2; TRBD1 is perhaps the D gene, given 6 matching bases. This sequence originates from a human donor in good health. The sequenced sample was memory CD4+ T cells from blood (PBMCs). The CDR3 here reads CASGQPNTGELFF. The sequenced DNA: TGTGCCAGTGGACAGCCGAACACCGGGGAGCTGTTTTTT.